The 31 T cell receptor beta chains reported below all come from one sample, sequenced in a study of CD8 T cells in ankylosing spondylitis. Via MiXCR, TCRdb re-called the 5' RACE reads, giving one row per CDR3 protein. The sample has approximately 250,000 distinct CDR3 sequences, roughly a tenth seen once. The material sequenced was blood, either unsorted or a sorted T cell fraction (not recorded which). The source is a male donor with ankylosing spondylitis or in good health (not recorded which).

The V call is TRBV28, the J call TRBJ1-1, with D hard to call. The CDR3 consists of 14 residues. Trimming cost V 4 bases and J 5 bases, with 14 bases left between them. Germline V lookup: CDR1 MDHEN, CDR2 SYDVKM. The CDR3 loop is CASSSDMGWTEAFF. CDR3 nucleotide sequence: TGTGCCAGCAGTTCTGACATGGGGTGGACTGAAGCTTTCTTT.

This clonotype was counted many times. The V and J genes are TRBV5-1 and TRBJ1-6, with unresolved D. The CDR3 totals 15 residues. V was clipped by 6 bases and J by 10 bases, with 20 bases between them. Germline V gene sequence: CDR1 SGHRS, CDR2 YFSETQ. As DNA, the CDR3 is TGCGCCAGCAAGCTCGGTTCCGGGGTGAACTCACCCCTCCACTTT. Protein product: CASKLGSGVNSPLHF.

In this sample, this clonotype turned up a few times. The chain has TRBV2 and TRBJ2-7, with 9 bases that match TRBD1. The CDR3 length is 15 residues. V lost 2 bases and J lost 6; bases outside the gene matches: 8. Germline V CDR1 and CDR2: SNHLY, FYNNEI. The CDR3 spells CASSERGTGRLEQYF. The CDR3 bases are TGTGCCAGCAGTGAACGTGGGACAGGGAGGCTCGAGCAGTACTTC.

Regarding this clonotype: This may stem from a read error, because a much larger clone lies one nucleotide away. This chain connects TRBV5-1 to TRBJ2-7; no reliable D call. The CDR3 runs to 12 residues. Germline CDR1 reads SGHRS; CDR2 reads YFSETQ. The CDR3 loop is CANTRTGHEQHF. CDR3 coding DNA: TGCGCCAACACCCGGACCGGGCACGAGCAGCACTTC.

This clonotype showed up many times. J is TRBJ2-7 and V is TRBV25-1; the match to TRBD1 covers 9 bases. Germline-derived CDR1 and CDR2 are MGHDK and SYGVNS. The CDR3 is made up of 15 amino acids. Germline trimming cut 4 bases from V and 5 bases from J; bases unmatched to any gene: 9. The CDR3 DNA reads as TGTGCCAGCAGTGCTCCGGGACAGGGCCGCCACGAGCAGTACTTC. Translated, it gives CASSAPGQGRHEQYF.

This clonotype was picked up a small number of times. This chain links TRBV7-2 with TRBJ2-7; D not resolved. CDR1 is SGHTA, CDR2 FQGNSA, per germline. The CDR3 loop spans 13 amino acids. Deletions cut 7 bases from V and 2 bases from J, with 12 bases between. The chain's CDR3 is CASTLVLAYEQYF. Here the CDR3 DNA reads TGTGCCAGCACTCTGGTACTTGCCTACGAGCAGTACTTC.

In its sample, this clonotype was seen many times. The chain is built from TRBV6-2 or TRBV6-3 and TRBJ1-2; 7 nucleotides match TRBD1. This CDR3 is 16 amino acids long. V shed 6 bases and J 4 bases; nucleotides not matched to a gene: 14. CDR1 MNHEY and CDR2 SVGEGT come from the germline V gene. The CDR3 loop is CASSPSTGIHLYGYTF. CDR3 sequence (DNA): TGTGCCAGCAGCCCCTCGACAGGGATTCACCTCTATGGCTACACCTTC.

This clonotype was detected ten times or more. The chain links TRBV7-2 to TRBJ2-1; no reliable D call. V shed 1 base and J shed 15 bases, with 10 bases lying between them. Looked up from germline, CDR1 is SGHTA and CDR2 is FQGNSA. This CDR3 is built from 11 residues. Written as DNA, the CDR3 is TGTGCCAGCAGCTTAGGCAGGTTCCCGTTCTTC. Translating gives CASSLGRFPFF.

This clonotype was recorded at least ten times. CDR3 sequence (DNA): TGTGCCAGCAGTTTATCGCGGGTCGGCGGGGAGCTGTTTTTT. Its protein is CASSLSRVGGELFF. The chain links TRBV6-2 or TRBV6-3 to TRBJ2-2; D is possibly TRBD2 (5 bases). This CDR3 has 14 residues. V was shortened by 4 bases and J by 7 bases, with 13 bases between the two germline ends. CDR1 is MNHEY, CDR2 SVGEGT, per germline.

The table lists this clonotype with a few counts. The chain has TRBV6-4 and TRBJ2-5; D is undetermined. Germline V gene sequence: CDR1 MRHNA, CDR2 SNTAGT. The V and J ends lost 0 bases and 4 bases respectively, with 12 bases between them. The CDR3 length is 15 residues. The CDR3 sequence is CASSDSGRSRETQYF. Written as DNA, the CDR3 is TGTGCCAGCAGTGACTCGGGCAGATCAAGAGAGACCCAGTACTTC.

Ten or more counts support this clonotype. This CDR3 reads CASSPSESNGYTF. The CDR3 DNA reads as TGCGCCAGCAGCCCCTCCGAATCGAATGGCTACACCTTC. This chain joins TRBV5-1 and TRBJ1-2; unclear D gene. Germline values: CDR1 SGHRS, CDR2 YFSETQ. V was clipped by 4 bases and J by 6 bases, with 13 bases between them. The CDR3 has 13 residues.

This clonotype was recorded at least ten times. The chain is built from TRBV20-1 and TRBJ2-3; D remains ambiguous. Deletions cut 6 bases from V and 1 base from J, with 11 bases between. The CDR3 sequence is 13 residues long. Germline assignment: CDR1 DFQATT and CDR2 SNEGSKA (reference sequence). The chain's CDR3 is CSASTAGTDTQYF. CDR3 coding DNA: TGCAGTGCGAGCACAGCCGGCACAGATACGCAGTATTTT.

This clonotype was observed a handful of times. The chain joins TRBV2 to TRBJ2-3; the D gene could be TRBD1 or TRBD2 (6 bases each). This CDR3 region has 13 residues. V shed 3 bases and J shed 12 bases, with 16 bases lying between them. Germline V CDR1 and CDR2: SNHLY, FYNNEI. The CDR3 sequence is CASSDGGHAKQYF. The CDR3 DNA is TGTGCCAGCAGTGACGGGGGACACGCAAAACAGTATTTT.

This clonotype showed up many times. V gene TRBV7-9 combines with J gene TRBJ2-1, with D perhaps TRBD1 (7 bases). Trimming cost V 1 base and J 4 bases, with 11 bases left between them. Per the germline V gene, CDR1 is SEHNR and CDR2 is FQNEAQ (reference sequence). This CDR3 spans 15 amino acids. The DNA for the CDR3 is TGTGCCAGCAGCTTAGGGGCAGGGGGGTACAATGAGCAGTTCTTC. Translation gives CASSLGAGGYNEQFF.

The chain is built from TRBV7-2 and TRBJ2-1, with 12 bases fitting TRBD2. The ends lost 3 bases at V and 6 bases at J; junction bases unmatched: 6. Germline CDR1 is SGHTA and CDR2 is FQGNSA. The CDR3 has 16 amino acids. CDR3 sequence (DNA): TGTGCCAGCAGCTTGCTTTCTAGCGGGGGGGCCAATGAGCAGTTCTTC. Residues: CASSLLSSGGANEQFF.

J is TRBJ1-5 and V is TRBV7-2; D call uncertain. CDR3 length equals 16 residues. Per germline, CDR1 SGHTA and CDR2 FQGNSA. V gave up 2 bases and J gave up 5 bases, with 16 bases separating them. The CDR3 DNA is TGTGCCAGCAGCTTAAGTTCGAACCCAGTCTATCAGCCCCAGCATTTT. Translated, it gives CASSLSSNPVYQPQHF.

This clonotype was counted at least ten times. The chain joins TRBV20-1 to TRBJ2-1; the D call may be TRBD1 or TRBD2 (6 bases each). Germline V gives CDR1 DFQATT, CDR2 SNEGSKA (reference sequence). Between the trimmed V and J ends, which lost 6 bases and 2 bases, there was a span of 17 bases. CDR3 length: 15 amino acids. The CDR3 DNA reads TGCAGTGCGCCTCGGGGGCAGGGTGCCTACAATGAGCAGTTCTTC. It yields the protein CSAPRGQGAYNEQFF.

This clonotype was observed at least ten times. V gene TRBV20-1 combines with J gene TRBJ1-6; 9 bases match TRBD1. The J segment lost 10 bases and the V segment lost 4 bases, leaving 5 bases of the junction unmatched. CDR3 length: 13 residues. Germline assignment: CDR1 DFQATT and CDR2 SNEGSKA (reference sequence). The DNA for the CDR3 is TGCAGTGCTACCCCGGGACAGGGATCACCCCTCCACTTT. Encoded protein: CSATPGQGSPLHF.

This clonotype has ten or more counts. The chain carries TRBV20-1 and TRBJ1-3; 9 positions match TRBD1. Germline CDR1 is DFQATT and CDR2 is SNEGSKA (reference sequence). The CDR3 consists of 19 residues. V shed 3 bases, J shed 0 bases, and the junction held 15 bases outside the gene matches. CDR3 coding DNA: TGCAGTGCTAGGGGTGTGGAGGGACAGGGCATTAGCTCTGGAAACACCATATATTTT. It encodes CSARGVEGQGISSGNTIYF.

There are a few counts of this clonotype. The chain carries TRBV6-1 and TRBJ2-4, with TRBD2 identical over 8 bases. In germline, CDR1 is MNHNS, CDR2 SASEGT. The CDR3 length is 16 residues. Trimming at V came to 4 bases and at J to 2 bases, leaving 7 bases not matched to a gene. This chain's CDR3 is CASSGWSGSTKNIQYF. The CDR3 DNA is TGTGCCAGCAGTGGCTGGAGCGGGAGTACCAAAAACATTCAGTACTTC.

The chain has TRBV3-1 and TRBJ2-7; D is perhaps TRBD2 (6 bases). CDR1 is LGHDT and CDR2 is YNNKEL in the germline V gene (reference sequence). Trimming stripped 0 bases from V and 8 bases from J, with 17 bases between. This CDR3 is built from 15 residues. CDR3 in DNA: TGTGCCAGCAGCCAAGAGGCAGCTACTAGCTTGAAGCAGTACTTC. Translated, it gives CASSQEAATSLKQYF.

This clonotype occurred many times. The V call is TRBV20-1, the J call TRBJ1-5, with 7 bases identical to TRBD1. CDR3 length equals 18 residues. The junction had 13 bases not matched to a gene; V was cut back by 0 bases and J by 2 bases. Germline assignment: CDR1 DFQATT and CDR2 SNEGSKA (reference sequence). This CDR3 reads CSARDRVSRQGGNQPQHF. In DNA, the CDR3 is TGCAGTGCTAGAGATAGAGTTTCCCGACAGGGAGGCAATCAGCCCCAGCATTTT.

This clonotype was counted only a few times. This may stem from a read error, because a much larger clone lies one nucleotide away. The chain uses TRBV10-3 and TRBJ1-5; 7 bases are shared with TRBD1. Germline V CDR1 and CDR2: ENHRY, SYGVKD. The trim removed 8 bases at V and 2 bases at J, leaving 15 bases unmatched. The CDR3 covers 17 residues. The CDR3 loop is CAIGASQGGAGNQPQHF. The CDR3 DNA reads as TGTGCCATCGGTGCATCACAAGGGGGCGCGGGCAATCAGCCCCAGCATTTT.

This chain joins TRBV11-3 and TRBJ2-7; the D is unclear. The CDR3 spans 13 residues. CDR1 and CDR2 (germline): SGHNT, YENEEA. The V end was cut by 0 bases, the J end by 3 bases, with 6 bases between. In DNA form, the CDR3 reads TGTGCCAGCAGCTTAGAGATGGGCTACGAGCAGTACTTC. Its protein is CASSLEMGYEQYF.

This clonotype was detected many times. This chain links TRBV19 with TRBJ2-3, with 13 bases aligning to TRBD2. The CDR3 is made up of 15 amino acids. V gave up 9 bases and J gave up 2 bases; unmatched junction bases: 5. From germline, CDR1 is LNHDA and CDR2 SQIVND (reference sequence). CDR3 nucleotides: TGTGCCAGCCGACTAGCGGGAGGCCCCACAGATACGCAGTATTTT. As protein: CASRLAGGPTDTQYF.

Many counts were recorded for this clonotype. V usage is TRBV5-1 and J usage is TRBJ1-4; D gene uncertain. Germline V CDR1 and CDR2: SGHRS, YFSETQ. V lost 2 bases and J lost 1, with 12 bases in between. This CDR3 spans 16 amino acids. CDR3 DNA: TGCGCCAGCAGCTTCGGGTCGGAAGGAACTAATGAAAAACTGTTTTTT. Its translation is CASSFGSEGTNEKLFF. Drawing the rest from reference TRBV5-1 and TRBJ1-4, the complete variable domain is KAGVTQTPRYLIKTRGQQVTLSCSPISGHRSVSWYQQTPGQGLQFLFEYFSETQRNKGNFPGRFSGRQFSNSRSEMNVSTLELGDSALYLCASSFGSEGTNEKLFFGSGTQLSVL.

This clonotype was recorded at least ten times. The CDR3 here is CASSLGETGGAGYTF. Written as DNA, the CDR3 is TGCGCCAGCAGCTTGGGGGAGACAGGGGGCGCTGGCTACACCTTC. The rearrangement uses TRBV5-1 and TRBJ1-2; 10 bases align to TRBD1. The trim removed 0 bases at V and 7 bases at J, leaving 6 bases unmatched. Germline lookup yields CDR1 SGHRS and CDR2 YFSETQ. This CDR3 is built from 15 residues.

This clonotype was detected many times. The chain is built from TRBV29-1 and TRBJ2-3; 7 bases line up with TRBD2. V was clipped by 6 bases and J by 2 bases; unmatched bases: 5. Germline loops: CDR1 SQVTM, CDR2 ANQGSEA. CDR3 length: 13 amino acids. This CDR3 is CSVVSGHTDTQYF. The CDR3 DNA reads as TGCAGCGTCGTTAGCGGGCACACAGATACGCAGTATTTT.

As DNA, the CDR3 is TGCAGGGGCCGACGGCCGGGACTAGCGGGGGGGCTTAGAACCGGGGAGCTGTTTTTT. It is translated as CRGRRPGLAGGLRTGELFF. This chain uses TRBV20-1 with TRBJ2-2; TRBD2 agrees at 16 bases. The CDR3 runs 19 residues. Germline V gene lookup returns CDR1 DFQATT and CDR2 SNEGSKA (reference sequence).

This clonotype appeared many times. The chain is built from TRBV29-1 and TRBJ1-1; 7 nucleotides line up with TRBD1. Germline values: CDR1 SQVTM, CDR2 ANQGSEA. With V trimmed by 1 base and J by 11 bases, 10 bases remained unmatched. CDR3 length: 13 residues. This CDR3 is CSVEVASGQPAFF. The CDR3 nucleotides read TGCAGCGTTGAAGTTGCGTCGGGACAGCCTGCTTTCTTT. The full variable domain, completed using reference TRBV29-1 and TRBJ1-1, is SAVISQKPSRDICQRGTSLTIQCQVDSQVTMMFWYRQQPGQSLTLIATANQGSEATYESGFVIDKFPISRPNLTFSTLTVSNMSPEDSSIYLCSVEVASGQPAFFGQGTRLTVV.

This chain links TRBV18 with TRBJ1-3, with 8 positions matching TRBD1. This CDR3 region has 15 residues. CDR1 is KGHSH and CDR2 is LQKENI in the germline V gene. V was pared by 2 bases and J by 1 base, with 1 base of the junction left unmatched. This chain's CDR3 is CASSPGQGSGNTIYF. The CDR3 DNA reads TGTGCCAGCTCACCAGGACAGGGATCTGGAAACACCATATATTTT.